This record looks at one T cell receptor (beta chain) sequence and its context. The antigen remains undetermined. These data originate in a study of T cell responses to AZD1222 COVID-19 vaccine. Study-wide results and caveats: There were repertoire samples only from the period after the peak T cell response. In a largely white British group with more females than males, clonal diversity was possibly underestimated.

The data were produced by immunoSEQ multiplex PCR, yet TCRdb's version contains in-frame clones alone and is incomplete. The table shows about 160,000 clones, with almost 90% occurring only once. The germline V and J ends were trimmed by 9 bases and 2 bases, with 13 bases remaining between them. Germline CDR1 LGHNA, CDR2 YSLEER. CDR3 length equals 13 residues. The rearrangement joins TRBV4-3 to TRBJ1-2; D is undetermined. This clonotype originated in an adult in good health. This specimen consisted of peripheral blood, obtained on day 0 of AZD1222 vaccination. The CDR3 nucleotides are TGCGCCAGTTCCCCCGAAAGCAACTATGGCTACACCTTC. Translating it yields CASSPESNYGYTF.